The next 31 T cell receptor beta chains were all read from a single sample in a study of blood T cell repertoires in COVID-19. The table came from immunoSEQ multiplex PCR; TCRdb's copy has only in-frame clones and leaves some out. Of over 400,000 clones listed, 80% to 90% are singletons. Sequenced input: peripheral blood. The receptors derive from a young woman with active or convalescent COVID-19.

The chain employs TRBV19 and TRBJ2-1, with TRBD2 identical over 7 bases. The CDR3 is 15 amino acids. Germline assignment: CDR1 LNHDA and CDR2 SQIVND (reference sequence). V lost 6 bases and J lost 10; bases outside the gene matches: 15. Here the CDR3 reads CASSVSGGRFAEQFF. As DNA, the CDR3 is TGTGCCAGTAGCGTGTCGGGAGGCCGCTTTGCCGAGCAGTTCTTC.

The V and J genes are TRBV29-1 and TRBJ1-1, with 9 bases matching TRBD1. Germline CDR1 reads SQVTM; CDR2 reads ANQGSEA. The CDR3 runs 15 residues. Trimming cost V 5 bases and J 3 bases; bases outside gene matches: 10. The CDR3 DNA reads as TGCAGCGTTTCCACAGGGGGCAGTGGGTACACTGAAGCTTTCTTT. Translating it yields CSVSTGGSGYTEAFF.

J is TRBJ2-1 and V is TRBV10-1; TRBD2 aligns across 11 bases. The V gene end was trimmed by 7 bases and the J gene end by 4 bases; junction bases not matched to a gene: 9. CDR1 is WNHNN and CDR2 is SYGVQD in the germline V gene (reference sequence). This CDR3 comprises 16 residues. The CDR3: CASTERGTSGYNEQFF. CDR3 DNA sequence: TGCGCCAGCACCGAGAGGGGGACTAGCGGTTACAATGAGCAGTTCTTC.

CDR3 DNA: TGTGCCATCAGTGACCCCGGGACAGGGGATGAAAAACTGTTTTTT. It yields the protein CAISDPGTGDEKLFF. This chain connects TRBV10-3 to TRBJ1-4; 10 nucleotides agree with TRBD1. From germline, CDR1 is ENHRY and CDR2 SYGVKD. With V trimmed by 3 bases and J by 6 bases, 4 bases remained unmatched. The CDR3 covers 15 residues.

This clone was found a few times. As DNA, the CDR3 is TGTGCCAGCAGCACCGGGACAGGGAATCAGCCCCAGCATTTT. Protein: CASSTGTGNQPQHF. This rearrangement joins TRBV5-6 to TRBJ1-5, with TRBD1 identical over 9 bases. The V gene end was trimmed by 4 bases and the J gene end by 4 bases; junction bases not matched to a gene: 3. Germline CDR1 and CDR2: SGHDT and YYEEEE. The CDR3 sequence is 14 residues long.

The V gene is TRBV24-1, the J gene TRBJ2-6, with 7 positions matching TRBD1. The CDR3 has 18 amino acids. J was trimmed by 2 bases and V by 5 bases; bases with no gene match: 11. In germline, CDR1 is KGHDR, CDR2 SFDVKD. The CDR3 reads CATSVIGQEGAGANVLTF. The CDR3 nucleotides are TGTGCCACCAGTGTTATAGGACAGGAAGGGGCTGGGGCCAACGTCCTGACTTTC.

V is TRBV10-2 and J is TRBJ1-2, with 8 bases fitting TRBD1. V lost 3 bases, J lost 5 bases, and 2 bases stayed unmatched. The CDR3 extends over 13 amino acids. The germline V gene has CDR1 WSHSY and CDR2 SAAADI. CDR3 loop: CASSEGQGYGYTF. The CDR3 DNA reads as TGCGCCAGCAGTGAAGGACAGGGATATGGCTACACCTTC.

The gene calls are TRBV2 and TRBJ1-1; D gene ambiguous. The V gene's germline CDR1 is SNHLY and CDR2 FYNNEI. Trimming stripped 6 bases from V and 1 base from J, with 9 bases between. The CDR3 has 13 residues. CDR3 bases: TGTGCCAGCAGGACTCGGGGGAACACTGAAGCTTTCTTT. It specifies CASRTRGNTEAFF.

The sample holds one count of this clone. The chain combines TRBV14 with TRBJ2-5, with D possibly TRBD2 on 6 matching bases. In germline, CDR1 is SGHDN, CDR2 FVKESK. Between the trimmed V and J ends, which lost 1 base and 2 bases, there was a span of 11 bases. This CDR3 region has 15 residues. CDR3: CASSQGLGGQETQYF. In DNA form, the CDR3 reads TGTGCCAGCAGCCAAGGACTAGGAGGGCAAGAGACCCAGTACTTC.

The CDR3 here is CASSSQGDPNYGYTF. The CDR3 region has the DNA TGTGCCAGCAGCTCACAAGGGGATCCCAACTATGGCTACACCTTC. This chain links TRBV5-6 with TRBJ1-2; D is possibly TRBD1 (5 bases). The V gene lost 3 bases and the J gene lost 2 bases, with 14 bases spanning the gap. This CDR3 has 15 amino acids. The germline V gene has CDR1 SGHDT and CDR2 YYEEEE.

This chain uses TRBV19 with TRBJ1-5; weak D call: TRBD1 (6 bases). Germline CDR1 and CDR2: LNHDA and SQIVND (reference sequence). CDR3 size: 16 residues. The ends were cut back, 2 bases at V and 1 base at J, with 12 bases in the middle. CDR3 bases: TGTGCCAGTAGTATAAACGGCAGGGGAAGCAATCAGCCCCAGCATTTT. Translating it yields CASSINGRGSNQPQHF.

The J gene is TRBJ2-2, the V gene TRBV27, with 7 bases fitting TRBD2. Looked up from germline, CDR1 is MNHEY and CDR2 is SMNVEV (reference sequence). The CDR3 covers 16 residues. V trimming: 1 base; J trimming: 4 bases; junction bases outside the gene matches: 6. The CDR3 here is CASSLLWGGGTGELFF. CDR3 sequence (DNA): TGTGCCAGCAGTTTATTGTGGGGGGGTGGCACCGGGGAGCTGTTTTTT.

V and J are TRBV29-1 and TRBJ1-1; 8 bases are shared with TRBD1. Germline V gene data show CDR1 as SQVTM and CDR2 as ANQGSEA. The trim removed 0 bases at V and 0 bases at J, leaving 3 bases unmatched. This CDR3 is 15 amino acids long. In DNA form, the CDR3 reads TGCAGCGTTGAAGATCGGGACAGGATGAACACTGAAGCTTTCTTT. This encodes CSVEDRDRMNTEAFF. The full variable domain, rest sourced from reference TRBV29-1 and TRBJ1-1, is SAVISQKPSRDICQRGTSLTIQCQVDSQVTMMFWYRQQPGQSLTLIATANQGSEATYESGFVIDKFPISRPNLTFSTLTVSNMSPEDSSIYLCSVEDRDRMNTEAFFGQGTRLTVV.

This chain connects TRBV16 to TRBJ2-1; D remains unclear. Trimming took 4 bases from V and 1 from J, leaving 5 bases between them. From germline, CDR1 is KGHSY and CDR2 FQNENV. The CDR3 runs 13 residues. The CDR3 sequence is CASSPESYNEQFF. The CDR3, as DNA: TGTGCCAGCAGCCCCGAGTCCTACAATGAGCAGTTCTTC.

This clone was recorded a few times. This chain links TRBV5-4 with TRBJ2-7; TRBD2 aligns across 9 bases. Germline loops: CDR1 SGHNT, CDR2 YYREEE (reference sequence). The CDR3 is 16 amino acids. With 5 bases clipped from V and 4 bases from J, the junction kept 13 bases outside the gene matches. The CDR3 nucleotides read TGTGCCAGCAGTCGTTCTAGCGGGACTATGGCATACGAGCAGTACTTC. The encoded protein is CASSRSSGTMAYEQYF.

The V gene is TRBV9, the J gene TRBJ1-1, with D tentatively TRBD1 (5 bases). The CDR3 runs to 15 residues. V lost 2 bases to trimming and J lost 5 bases, with 16 bases between them. Per the germline V gene, CDR1 is SGDLS and CDR2 is YYNGEE. The CDR3 region is CASSVGARRGTEAFF. The CDR3 DNA reads as TGTGCCAGCAGCGTTGGAGCCCGAAGGGGTACTGAAGCTTTCTTT.

The chain couples TRBV10-1 to TRBJ1-5; D is ambiguous. Between the trimmed V and J ends, which lost 4 bases and 2 bases, there was a span of 3 bases. Germline lookup yields CDR1 WNHNN and CDR2 SYGVQD (reference sequence). The CDR3 totals 12 residues. The CDR3 bases are TGCGCCAGCAGTGGCGGCAATCAGCCCCAGCATTTT. Its translation: CASSGGNQPQHF.

The rearrangement joins TRBV6-5 to TRBJ1-2; D possibly corresponds to TRBD1 (6 bases). The CDR3 loop spans 12 amino acids. In germline, CDR1 is MNHEY, CDR2 SVGAGI. Trimming stripped 6 bases from V and 7 bases from J, with 12 bases between. CDR3: CASRRQGFGYTF. The CDR3 region has the DNA TGTGCCAGCAGGCGTCAGGGGTTTGGCTACACCTTC.

The chain employs TRBV12-3 or TRBV12-4 and TRBJ2-7; 7 nucleotides match TRBD1. This CDR3 spans 13 amino acids. V gave up 5 bases and J gave up 3 bases; unmatched junction bases: 4. In DNA, the CDR3 is TGTGCCAGCAGTGGTACAGGGGACTACGAGCAGTACTTC. It specifies CASSGTGDYEQYF.

The J gene is TRBJ1-4, the V gene TRBV27, with D possibly being TRBD1 (6 bases). V gave up 4 bases and J gave up 6 bases, with 12 bases separating them. The CDR3 loop spans 14 amino acids. Germline V gene sequence: CDR1 MNHEY, CDR2 SMNVEV (reference sequence). The CDR3 DNA reads as TGTGCCAGCAGTTCAGGACAGTACGATGAAAAACTGTTTTTT. This codes for CASSSGQYDEKLFF.

The chain couples TRBV6-5 to TRBJ1-3, with no clear D. Deletions cut 3 bases from V and 0 bases from J, with 9 bases between. This CDR3 has 15 residues. CDR1 is MNHEY and CDR2 is SVGAGI in the germline V gene. This CDR3 reads CASSYSESSGNTIYF. The CDR3 DNA is TGTGCCAGCAGTTATTCGGAGAGCTCTGGAAACACCATATATTTT.

The chain employs TRBV2 and TRBJ2-7, with 12 bases that match TRBD2. J was trimmed by 3 bases and V by 5 bases; bases with no gene match: 8. The CDR3 covers 16 residues. Germline V gene lookup returns CDR1 SNHLY and CDR2 FYNNEI. CDR3 sequence: CASSRSSLAGGYEQYF. The CDR3 nucleotides are TGTGCCAGCAGTAGATCTTCACTAGCGGGGGGCTACGAGCAGTACTTC. The entire variable domain, with the rest obtained from reference TRBV2 and TRBJ2-7, is as follows: EPEVTQTPSHQVTQMGQEVILRCVPISNHLYFYWYRQILGQKVEFLVSFYNNEISEKSEIFDDQFSVERPDGSNFTLKIRSTKLEDSAMYFCASSRSSLAGGYEQYFGPGTRLTVT.

The chain has TRBV6-5 and TRBJ1-2, with 11 bases lining up with TRBD1. The CDR3 has 15 amino acids. Germline lookup yields CDR1 MNHEY and CDR2 SVGAGI. V shed 2 bases and J 8 bases; nucleotides not matched to a gene: 7. The CDR3 DNA reads as TGTGCCAGCAGTTACGACGGACAGGGGGCTCGAGGCTACACCTTC. Its protein is CASSYDGQGARGYTF.

The chain recombines TRBV7-9 with TRBJ2-1; 7 nucleotides align to TRBD2. The CDR3 has 14 amino acids. V gave up 3 bases and J gave up 4 bases; unmatched junction bases: 3. The germline V gene encodes CDR1 SEHNR and CDR2 FQNEAQ (reference sequence). This CDR3 is CASSFGDYYNEQFF. CDR3 sequence (DNA): TGTGCCAGCAGCTTCGGGGACTATTACAATGAGCAGTTCTTC.

This chain joins TRBV7-9 and TRBJ1-3; 10 bases line up with TRBD1. This CDR3 has 15 amino acids. The junction had 3 bases not matched to a gene; V was cut back by 4 bases and J by 3 bases. Germline V CDR1 and CDR2: SEHNR, FQNEAQ (reference sequence). This CDR3 reads CASSSTGGVGNTIYF. CDR3 in DNA: TGTGCCAGCAGCTCGACAGGGGGCGTTGGAAACACCATATATTTT.

The chain combines TRBV10-3 with TRBJ1-1, with 10 bases aligning to TRBD1. V lost 3 bases and J lost 6; bases outside the gene matches: 4. The V gene's germline CDR1 is ENHRY and CDR2 SYGVKD. The length of the CDR3 is 14 residues. This CDR3 is CAISEDRGRSEAFF. Here the CDR3 DNA reads TGTGCCATCAGTGAAGACAGGGGGCGGTCTGAAGCTTTCTTT.

The chain links TRBV3-1 (or the pseudogene TRBV3-2) to TRBJ1-2; D is possibly TRBD1 (5 bases). V was shortened by 4 bases and J by 8 bases, with 17 bases between the two germline ends. CDR3 length: 14 residues. CDR1 is LGHDT and CDR2 is YNNKEL in the germline V gene (reference sequence). The CDR3 reads CASSPKAGVVGYTF. In DNA form, the CDR3 reads TGTGCCAGCAGCCCCAAGGCGGGGGTTGTAGGCTACACCTTC.

This chain joins TRBV25-1 and TRBJ1-2; D may be TRBD1 (6 bases). CDR3 length: 15 residues. Germline V gene data show CDR1 as MGHDK and CDR2 as SYGVNS. V dropped 2 bases and J dropped 0 bases, with 10 bases sitting between them. CDR3 in DNA: TGTGCCAGCAGTGAACCAGGGGTAACTAACTATGGCTACACCTTC. Amino acids: CASSEPGVTNYGYTF.

This chain links TRBV30 with TRBJ2-2; TRBD1 aligns across 9 bases. The CDR3 covers 14 residues. Trimming removed 3 bases from V and 5 bases from J; junction bases left unmatched: 4. The germline V gene encodes CDR1 GTSNPN and CDR2 SVGIG (reference sequence). CDR3 DNA sequence: TGTGCCTGGAGCGGGACAGGGTGGACCGGGGAGCTGTTTTTT. Protein sequence: CAWSGTGWTGELFF.

The rearrangement uses TRBV5-5 and TRBJ2-3; perhaps TRBD2 as D (6 bases). Germline V gene data show CDR1 as SGHKS and CDR2 as YYEKEE (reference sequence). CDR3 length: 13 amino acids. V shed 5 bases and J shed 5 bases, with 12 bases lying between them. The CDR3 protein is CASRLVGGDTQYF. The DNA of the CDR3 is TGTGCCAGCAGGCTTGTGGGGGGAGATACGCAGTATTTT.

V usage is TRBV7-9 and J usage is TRBJ2-6, with 8 positions matching TRBD1. This CDR3 has 16 residues. CDR1 is SEHNR and CDR2 is FQNEAQ in the germline V gene (reference sequence). V was clipped by 5 bases and J by 0 bases; unmatched bases: 3. The CDR3 sequence: CASSLTGGSGANVLTF. CDR3 coding DNA: TGTGCCAGCAGCCTTACAGGGGGCTCTGGGGCCAACGTCCTGACTTTC.